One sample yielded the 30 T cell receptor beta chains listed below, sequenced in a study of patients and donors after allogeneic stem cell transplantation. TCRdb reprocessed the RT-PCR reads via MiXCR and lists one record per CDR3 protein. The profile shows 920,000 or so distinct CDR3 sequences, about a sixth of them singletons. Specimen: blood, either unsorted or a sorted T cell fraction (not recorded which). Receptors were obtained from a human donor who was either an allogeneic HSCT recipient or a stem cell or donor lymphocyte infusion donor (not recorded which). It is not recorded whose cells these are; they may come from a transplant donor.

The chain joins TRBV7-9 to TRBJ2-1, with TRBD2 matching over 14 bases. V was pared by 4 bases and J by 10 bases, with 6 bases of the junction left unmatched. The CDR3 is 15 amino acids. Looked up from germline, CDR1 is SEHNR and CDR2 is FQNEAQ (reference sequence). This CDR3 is CASSSHRTSGGEQFF. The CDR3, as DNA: TGTGCCAGCAGCTCCCACCGGACTAGCGGGGGGGAGCAGTTCTTC.

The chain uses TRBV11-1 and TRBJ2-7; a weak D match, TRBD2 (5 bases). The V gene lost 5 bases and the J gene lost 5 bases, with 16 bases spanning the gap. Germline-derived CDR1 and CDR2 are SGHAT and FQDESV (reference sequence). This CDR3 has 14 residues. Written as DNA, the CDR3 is TGTGCCAGCAGCCCAACTAGTTTCGTCCACGAGCAGTACTTC. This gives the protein CASSPTSFVHEQYF.

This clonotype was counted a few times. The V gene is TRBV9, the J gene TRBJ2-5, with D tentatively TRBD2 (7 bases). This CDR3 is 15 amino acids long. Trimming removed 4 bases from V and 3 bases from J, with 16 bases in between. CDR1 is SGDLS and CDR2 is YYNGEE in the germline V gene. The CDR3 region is CASSSEGGGEETQYF. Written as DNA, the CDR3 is TGTGCCAGCAGCTCCGAGGGAGGGGGTGAAGAGACCCAGTACTTC.

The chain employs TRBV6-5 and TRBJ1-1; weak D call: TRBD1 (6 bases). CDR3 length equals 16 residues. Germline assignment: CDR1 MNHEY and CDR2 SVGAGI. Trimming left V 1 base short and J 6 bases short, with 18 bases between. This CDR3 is CASSYFITGRIPEAFF. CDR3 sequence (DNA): TGTGCCAGCAGTTACTTTATTACAGGGAGGATCCCTGAAGCTTTCTTT.

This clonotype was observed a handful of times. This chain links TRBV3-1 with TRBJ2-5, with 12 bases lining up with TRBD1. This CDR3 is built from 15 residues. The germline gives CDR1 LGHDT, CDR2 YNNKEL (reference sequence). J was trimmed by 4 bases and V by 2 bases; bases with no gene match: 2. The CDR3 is CASSQPGQGAETQYF. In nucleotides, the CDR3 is TGTGCCAGCAGCCAACCGGGACAGGGGGCAGAGACCCAGTACTTC.

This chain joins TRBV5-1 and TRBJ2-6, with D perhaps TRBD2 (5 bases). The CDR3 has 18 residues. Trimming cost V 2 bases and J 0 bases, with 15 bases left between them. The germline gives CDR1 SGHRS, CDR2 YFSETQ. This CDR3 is CASSFLGRVRSGANVLTF. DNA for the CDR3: TGCGCCAGCAGCTTCCTTGGGCGGGTTCGCTCTGGGGCCAACGTCCTGACTTTC.

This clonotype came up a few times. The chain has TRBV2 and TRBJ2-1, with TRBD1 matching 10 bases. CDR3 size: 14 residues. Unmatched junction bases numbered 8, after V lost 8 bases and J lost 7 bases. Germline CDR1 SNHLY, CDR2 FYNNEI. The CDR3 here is CASFSGTGANEQFF. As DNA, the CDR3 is TGTGCCAGCTTTTCCGGGACAGGGGCTAATGAGCAGTTCTTC.

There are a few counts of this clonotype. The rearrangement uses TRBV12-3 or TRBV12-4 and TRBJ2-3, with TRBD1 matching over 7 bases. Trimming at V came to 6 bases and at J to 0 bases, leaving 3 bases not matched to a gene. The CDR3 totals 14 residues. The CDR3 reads CASRATGSTDTQYF. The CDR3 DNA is TGTGCCAGCAGGGCGACAGGGAGCACAGATACGCAGTATTTT.

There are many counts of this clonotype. CDR3 coding DNA: TGTGCCAGCAGCCCCGGACAGGGTAGCAATCAGCCCCAGCATTTT. It translates to CASSPGQGSNQPQHF. The rearrangement joins TRBV12-3 or TRBV12-4 to TRBJ1-5, with TRBD1 matching over 8 bases. The length of the CDR3 is 15 residues. V shed 6 bases and J 0 bases; nucleotides not matched to a gene: 4.

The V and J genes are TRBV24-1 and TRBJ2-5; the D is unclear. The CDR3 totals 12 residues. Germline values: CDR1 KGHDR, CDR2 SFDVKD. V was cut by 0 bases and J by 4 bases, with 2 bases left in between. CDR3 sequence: CATSDLTETQYF. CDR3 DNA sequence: TGTGCCACCAGTGATTTGACAGAGACCCAGTACTTC.

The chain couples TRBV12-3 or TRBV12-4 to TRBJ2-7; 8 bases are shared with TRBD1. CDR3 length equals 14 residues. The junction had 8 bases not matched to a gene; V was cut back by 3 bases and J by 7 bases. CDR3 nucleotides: TGTGCCAGCAGTTTTGACAGGGGTTTAGGAGAGCAGTACTTC. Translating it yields CASSFDRGLGEQYF.

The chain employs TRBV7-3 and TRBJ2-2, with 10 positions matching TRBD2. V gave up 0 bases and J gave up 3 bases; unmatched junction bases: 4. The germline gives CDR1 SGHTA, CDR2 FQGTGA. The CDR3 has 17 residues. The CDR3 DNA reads TGTGCCAGCAGCTTAACCCGGCTAGCGGGGGACACCGGGGAGCTGTTTTTT. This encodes CASSLTRLAGDTGELFF.

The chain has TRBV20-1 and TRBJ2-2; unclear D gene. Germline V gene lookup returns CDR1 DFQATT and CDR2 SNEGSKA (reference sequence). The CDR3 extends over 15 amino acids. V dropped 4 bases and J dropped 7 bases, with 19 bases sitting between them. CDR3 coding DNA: TGCAGTGCTACCCACCCTAGAAGTCAGGTCGGGGAGCTGTTTTTT. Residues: CSATHPRSQVGELFF.

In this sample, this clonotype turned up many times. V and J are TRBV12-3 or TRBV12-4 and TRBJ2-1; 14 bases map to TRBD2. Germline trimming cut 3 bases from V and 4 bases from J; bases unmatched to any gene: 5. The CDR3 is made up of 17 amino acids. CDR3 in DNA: TGTGCCAGCAGTTTTTGGACTAGCGGGGGGCGGTACAATGAGCAGTTCTTC. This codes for CASSFWTSGGRYNEQFF.

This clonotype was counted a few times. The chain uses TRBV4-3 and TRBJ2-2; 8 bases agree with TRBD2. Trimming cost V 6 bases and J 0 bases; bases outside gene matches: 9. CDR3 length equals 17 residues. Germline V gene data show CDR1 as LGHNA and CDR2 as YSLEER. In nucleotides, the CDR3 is TGCGCCAGCAGGAAGCGGCAAGCGGGGGCGAACACCGGGGAGCTGTTTTTT. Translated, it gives CASRKRQAGANTGELFF.

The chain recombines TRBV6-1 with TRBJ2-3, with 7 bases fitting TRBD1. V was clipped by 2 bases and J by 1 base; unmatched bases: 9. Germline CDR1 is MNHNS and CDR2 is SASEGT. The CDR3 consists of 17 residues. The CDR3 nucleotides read TGTGCCAGCAGTGAATGGTTTGGGACAGCGGGCACAGATACGCAGTATTTT. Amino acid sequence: CASSEWFGTAGTDTQYF.

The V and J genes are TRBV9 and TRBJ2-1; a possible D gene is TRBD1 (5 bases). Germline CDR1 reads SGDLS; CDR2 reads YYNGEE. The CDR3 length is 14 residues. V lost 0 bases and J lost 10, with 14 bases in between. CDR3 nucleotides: TGTGCCAGCAGCGTAGCTCGTGGGGCCGGGGAGCAGTTCTTC. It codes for CASSVARGAGEQFF.

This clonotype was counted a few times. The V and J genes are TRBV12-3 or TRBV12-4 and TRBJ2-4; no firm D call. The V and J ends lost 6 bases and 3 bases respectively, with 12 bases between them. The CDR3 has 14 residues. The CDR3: CASRYSGGKNIQYF. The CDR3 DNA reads TGTGCCAGCAGGTACTCGGGTGGCAAAAACATTCAGTACTTC.

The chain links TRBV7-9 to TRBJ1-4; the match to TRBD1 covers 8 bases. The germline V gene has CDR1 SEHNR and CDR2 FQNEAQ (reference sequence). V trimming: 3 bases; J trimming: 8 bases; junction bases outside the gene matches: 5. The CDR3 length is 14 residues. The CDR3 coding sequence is TGTGCCAGCAGCTTGGACAGGGTTTTGGAAAAACTGTTTTTT. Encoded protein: CASSLDRVLEKLFF.

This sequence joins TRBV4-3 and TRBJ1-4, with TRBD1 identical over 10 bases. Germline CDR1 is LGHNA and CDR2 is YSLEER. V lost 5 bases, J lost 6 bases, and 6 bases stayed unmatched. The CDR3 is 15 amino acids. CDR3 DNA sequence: TGCGCCAGCAGCTCCACAGGGACAGGGGATGAAAAACTGTTTTTT. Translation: CASSSTGTGDEKLFF.

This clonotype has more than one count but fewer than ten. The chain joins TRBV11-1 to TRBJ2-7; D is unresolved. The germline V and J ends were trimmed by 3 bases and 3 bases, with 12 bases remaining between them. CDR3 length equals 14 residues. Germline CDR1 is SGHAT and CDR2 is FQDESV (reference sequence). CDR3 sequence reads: CASSFSSADYEQYF. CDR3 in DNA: TGTGCCAGCAGCTTTTCGTCGGCCGACTACGAGCAGTACTTC.

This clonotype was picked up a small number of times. CDR3 sequence reads: CASSYERNPIYF. Written as DNA, the CDR3 is TGTGCCAGCAGCTACGAACGGAACCCCATATATTTT. The rearrangement links TRBV12-3 or TRBV12-4 to TRBJ1-3; D is unresolved. CDR3 size: 12 residues. Trimming removed 6 bases at V and 11 bases at J, with 14 bases between.

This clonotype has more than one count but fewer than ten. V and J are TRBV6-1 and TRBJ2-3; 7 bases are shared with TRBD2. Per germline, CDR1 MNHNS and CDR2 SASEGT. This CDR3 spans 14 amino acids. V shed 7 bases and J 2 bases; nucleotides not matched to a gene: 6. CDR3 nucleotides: TGTGCCAGCACTAAGCGGGGCTTCACAGATACGCAGTATTTT. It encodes CASTKRGFTDTQYF.

This chain's CDR3 is CATSDSHRGGYTF. DNA of the CDR3: TGTGCCACCAGTGATTCGCACAGGGGAGGCTACACCTTC. The chain employs TRBV24-1 and TRBJ1-2; 7 nucleotides agree with TRBD1. This CDR3 spans 13 amino acids. The V gene's germline CDR1 is KGHDR and CDR2 SFDVKD. The V gene end was trimmed by 2 bases and the J gene end by 8 bases; junction bases not matched to a gene: 4.

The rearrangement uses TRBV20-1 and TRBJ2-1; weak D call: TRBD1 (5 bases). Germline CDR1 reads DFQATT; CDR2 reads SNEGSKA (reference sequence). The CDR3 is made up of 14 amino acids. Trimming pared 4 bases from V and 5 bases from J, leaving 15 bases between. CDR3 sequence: CSAITPGRHNEQFF. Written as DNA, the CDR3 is TGCAGTGCTATCACACCAGGGCGGCACAATGAGCAGTTCTTC.

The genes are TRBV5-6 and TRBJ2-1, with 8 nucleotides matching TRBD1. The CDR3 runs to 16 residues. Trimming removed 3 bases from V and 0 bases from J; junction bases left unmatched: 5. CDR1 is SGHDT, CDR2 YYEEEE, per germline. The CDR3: CASSSQTGDSYNEQFF. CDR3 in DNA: TGTGCCAGCAGCTCCCAGACAGGGGACTCCTACAATGAGCAGTTCTTC. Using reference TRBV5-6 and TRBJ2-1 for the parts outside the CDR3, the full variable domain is DAGVTQSPTHLIKTRGQQVTLRCSPKSGHDTVSWYQQALGQGPQFIFQYYEEEERQRGNFPDRFSGHQFPNYSSELNVNALLLGDSALYLCASSSQTGDSYNEQFFGPGTRLTVL.

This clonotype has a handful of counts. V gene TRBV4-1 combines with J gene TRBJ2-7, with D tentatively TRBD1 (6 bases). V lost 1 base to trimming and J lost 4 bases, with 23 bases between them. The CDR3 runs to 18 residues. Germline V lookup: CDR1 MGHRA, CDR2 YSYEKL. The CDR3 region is CASSQVLQVGAKGYEQYF. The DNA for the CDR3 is TGCGCCAGCAGCCAAGTCCTACAAGTGGGGGCCAAAGGGTACGAGCAGTACTTC.

CDR3 region: CASSLRFWGNTIYF. The CDR3 coding sequence is TGTGCCAGCAGTTTAAGGTTTTGGGGAAACACCATATATTTT. The chain combines TRBV12-3 or TRBV12-4 with TRBJ1-3, with D uncertain. V was trimmed by 2 bases and J by 4 bases, leaving 9 bases between them. The CDR3 has 14 residues.

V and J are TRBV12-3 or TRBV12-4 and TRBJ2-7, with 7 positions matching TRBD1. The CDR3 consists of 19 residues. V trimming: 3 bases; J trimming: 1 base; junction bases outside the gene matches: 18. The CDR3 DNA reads TGTGCCAGCAGTTTTTATTTGGGTGGTTTCCGGGACAGATCCTACGAGCAGTACTTC. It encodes CASSFYLGGFRDRSYEQYF.

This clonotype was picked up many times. CDR3 coding DNA: TGTGCCAGCAGCGTAGAGGGGGGCACCGGGGAGCTGTTTTTT. Its translation: CASSVEGGTGELFF. The chain recombines TRBV9 with TRBJ2-2; either TRBD1 or TRBD2 may supply D (6 bases each). This CDR3 contains 14 residues. Germline-derived CDR1 and CDR2 are SGDLS and YYNGEE. The V end was cut by 0 bases, the J end by 4 bases, with 7 bases between.